The T cell receptor (beta chain) described here comes from a study of metastatic and nonmetastatic thyroid tumors (dated by TCRdb to 2018 to 2020). In the study overall: For patients with malignant and with benign thyroid disease, the researchers compared repertoires between peripheral blood samples and tumor or nodule tissue samples. Broad study findings and their caveats: In both blood and tumor samples, malignant tumors were reported to have significantly higher TCR beta diversity than benign nodules.

CDR1 and CDR2, looked up from the germline V gene (reference sequence), are LNHDA and SQIVND. The CDR3, cysteine through phenylalanine, is 13 amino acids long. Only the CDR3 portion is preserved as DNA: 39 bases, with reading frame beginning at the first base. Library construction relied on PCR. The run used an Illumina HiSeq 4000. High-throughput sequencing was used to profile the TCR beta-chain CDR3 region of each patient. The study's own analysis went as follows. A classifier to discriminate distant-metastatic papillary thyroid cancer patients was built from CDR3 differences across clinicopathological groups. To measure repertoire diversity the researchers used the Shannon index, while the Morisita-Horn index served to gauge how similar the tumor and blood repertoires were. Using fastp at Q25 and MiXCR, TCRdb reprocessed the public reads and kept productive beta chains. TCRdb's processing, not the authors' own work, is the source of the V and J calls. The sample table holds 45,000 to 60,000 clones, of which around a sixth were seen once. The ten largest clones add up to almost 3% of the sample.

In its sample, this clone was seen a few times. Its specific antigen is unknown. The germline gene is not matched at one end of the junction; a read error may be the cause. None of the patients had been given any treatment before thyroid surgery. Using T-cell receptor beta sequencing, the study looked back at clinical samples from patients collected from about 2012 to 2018. The sequenced sample consisted of blood. This clonotype was sampled from a female donor with papillary thyroid cancer or a benign thyroid nodule (not recorded which). Some clones in this sample may be carry-over from other donors' samples. The rearrangement combines TRBV19 with TRBJ2-7, with the identity of the D gene unclear. The bases are TGTGCCAGTAATATAGGTGAGGTGTACGAGCAGTACTTC. This is translated as CASNIGEVYEQYF.